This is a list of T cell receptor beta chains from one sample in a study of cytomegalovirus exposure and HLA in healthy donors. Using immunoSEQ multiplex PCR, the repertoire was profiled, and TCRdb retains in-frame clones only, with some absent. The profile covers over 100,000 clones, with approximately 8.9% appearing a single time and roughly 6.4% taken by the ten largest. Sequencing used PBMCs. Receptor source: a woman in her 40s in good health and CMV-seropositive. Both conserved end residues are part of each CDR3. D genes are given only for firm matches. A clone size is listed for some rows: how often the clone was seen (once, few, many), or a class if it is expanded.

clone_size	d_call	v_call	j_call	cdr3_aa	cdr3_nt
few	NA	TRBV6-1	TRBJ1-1	CATRSDSNTEAFF	TGTGCCACCCGGAGTGATTCCAACACTGAAGCTTTCTTT
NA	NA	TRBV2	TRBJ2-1	CASSIEVWSNEQFF	TGTGCCAGCAGTATAGAGGTGTGGTCCAATGAGCAGTTCTTC
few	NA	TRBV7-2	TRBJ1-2	CASSAQQVWGYTF	TGTGCCAGCAGCGCCCAACAAGTCTGGGGCTACACCTTC
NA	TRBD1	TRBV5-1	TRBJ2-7	CASSPSGTVPYEQYF	TGCGCCAGCAGTCCCTCCGGGACAGTCCCCTACGAGCAGTACTTC
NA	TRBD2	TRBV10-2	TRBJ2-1	CASVGLAGYNEQFF	TGCGCCAGCGTGGGACTAGCGGGGTACAATGAGCAGTTCTTC
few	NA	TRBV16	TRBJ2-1	CASSPRGRGENEQFF	TGTGCCAGCAGCCCCCGGGGCAGGGGTGAAAATGAGCAGTTCTTC
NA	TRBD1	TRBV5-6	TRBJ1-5	CASSLRTGWNQPQHF	TGTGCCAGCAGCTTAAGGACAGGGTGGAATCAGCCCCAGCATTTT
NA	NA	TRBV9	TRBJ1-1	CASTRDRMNTEAFF	TGTGCCAGCACCAGAGACAGAATGAACACTGAAGCTTTCTTT
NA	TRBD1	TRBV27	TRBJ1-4	CASNPTGATNEKLFF	TGTGCCAGCAACCCGACAGGGGCAACTAATGAAAAACTGTTTTTT
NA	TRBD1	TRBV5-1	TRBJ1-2	CASSLAVNRGGSYTF	TGCGCCAGCAGCTTGGCAGTTAACAGGGGAGGAAGCTACACCTTC
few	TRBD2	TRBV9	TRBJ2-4	CASSAGTSGGVGKNIQYF	TGTGCCAGCAGCGCCGGGACTAGCGGGGGGGTAGGCAAAAACATTCAGTACTTC
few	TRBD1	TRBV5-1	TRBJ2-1	CASSFTGVVPYNEQFF	TGCGCCAGCAGCTTTACAGGGGTGGTCCCCTACAATGAGCAGTTCTTC
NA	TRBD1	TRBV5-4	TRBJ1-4	CASSTDRGNEKLFF	TGTGCCAGCAGCACCGACAGGGGTAATGAAAAACTGTTTTTT
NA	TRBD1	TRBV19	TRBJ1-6	CASSAPTGGRSPLHF	TGTGCCAGTAGTGCCCCGACAGGGGGCCGATCACCCCTCCACTTT
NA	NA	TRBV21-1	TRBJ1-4	CASSSAGAGFNEKLFF	TGTGCCAGCAGCTCGGCGGGGGCGGGATTTAATGAAAAACTGTTTTTT
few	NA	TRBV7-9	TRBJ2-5	CASSLNRETQYF	TGTGCCAGCAGCTTGAACAGAGAGACCCAGTACTTC
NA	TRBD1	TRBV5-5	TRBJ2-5	CASSTGQGMGETQYF	TGTGCCAGCAGCACTGGACAGGGGATGGGAGAGACCCAGTACTTC
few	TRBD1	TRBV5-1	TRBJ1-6	CASSLVPAGGFNSPLHF	TGCGCCAGCAGCTTGGTTCCGGCAGGGGGCTTTAATTCACCCCTCCACTTT
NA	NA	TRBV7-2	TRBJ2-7	CASSLGVGDYYEQYF	TGTGCCAGCAGCTTAGGTGTGGGCGACTACTACGAGCAGTACTTC
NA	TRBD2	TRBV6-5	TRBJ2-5	CASSPPGGPQETQYF	TGTGCCAGCAGCCCTCCGGGGGGGCCACAAGAGACCCAGTACTTC
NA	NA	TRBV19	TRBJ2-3	CASHPRFSTDTQYF	TGTGCCAGCCACCCCAGGTTCAGCACAGATACGCAGTATTTT
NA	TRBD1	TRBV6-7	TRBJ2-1	CASSYPWDRRHNEQFF	TGTGCCAGCAGTTACCCCTGGGACAGGAGACACAATGAGCAGTTCTTC
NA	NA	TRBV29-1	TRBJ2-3	CSGAGTRGSTQYF	TGCAGCGGCGCCGGTACGAGAGGTTCTACGCAGTATTTT
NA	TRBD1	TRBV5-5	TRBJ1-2	CASSLGQGALNYGYTF	TGTGCCAGCAGCTTGGGACAGGGGGCTTTGAACTATGGCTACACCTTC
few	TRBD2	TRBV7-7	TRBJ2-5	CASSPTSVGETQYF	TGTGCCAGCAGCCCGACTAGCGTGGGGGAGACCCAGTACTTC
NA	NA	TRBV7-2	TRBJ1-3	CASSLAPSSGNTIYF	TGTGCCAGCAGCTTAGCGCCCAGCTCTGGAAACACCATATATTTT
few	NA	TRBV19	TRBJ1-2	CASSKTRQTSNYGYTF	TGTGCCAGTAGCAAGACAAGACAGACCTCGAACTATGGCTACACCTTC
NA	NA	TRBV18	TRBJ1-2	CASSPDRNYGYTF	TGTGCCAGCTCACCGGACAGAAACTATGGCTACACCTTC
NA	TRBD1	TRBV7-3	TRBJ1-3	CASSPGGGNTIYF	TGTGCCAGCAGCCCAGGGGGGGGAAACACCATATATTTT
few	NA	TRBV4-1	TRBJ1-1	CASSQETIQGPNTEAFF	TGCGCCAGCAGCCAAGAGACAATACAGGGCCCGAACACTGAAGCTTTCTTT
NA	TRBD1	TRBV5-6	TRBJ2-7	CASSWGQGKRTYEQYF	TGTGCCAGCAGCTGGGGACAGGGGAAGAGAACCTACGAGCAGTACTTC
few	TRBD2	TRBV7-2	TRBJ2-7	CASSSQPSSGGAGEQYF	TGTGCCAGCAGCTCCCAGCCCTCTAGCGGGGGGGCCGGCGAGCAGTACTTC
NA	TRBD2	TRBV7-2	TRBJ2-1	CASSLESSGGSQFF	TGTGCCAGCAGCTTAGAGAGTAGCGGGGGTTCCCAGTTCTTC
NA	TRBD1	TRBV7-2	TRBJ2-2	CASTQGAGELFF	TGTGCCAGCACACAGGGGGCCGGGGAGCTGTTTTTT
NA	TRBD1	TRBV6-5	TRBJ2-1	CASSYASGQGYNEQFF	TGTGCCAGCAGTTATGCCTCGGGACAGGGGTACAATGAGCAGTTCTTC
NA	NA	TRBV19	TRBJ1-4	CASSIYYPAEKLFF	TGTGCCAGTAGTATTTACTACCCAGCGGAAAAACTGTTTTTT
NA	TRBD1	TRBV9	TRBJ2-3	CASSSRRDRSTDTQYF	TGTGCCAGCAGCTCCCGACGGGACAGAAGCACAGATACGCAGTATTTT
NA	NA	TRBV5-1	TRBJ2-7	CASSEAGTYEQYF	TGCGCCAGCAGCGAGGCGGGGACCTACGAGCAGTACTTC
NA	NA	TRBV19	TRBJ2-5	CASSIRGADETQYF	TGTGCCAGTAGTATCCGGGGAGCGGACGAGACCCAGTACTTC
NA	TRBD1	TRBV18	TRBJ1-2	CASSPGRDRAYGYTF	TGTGCCAGCTCACCTGGCCGGGACAGAGCCTATGGCTACACCTTC
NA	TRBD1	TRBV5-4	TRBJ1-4	CASSQTGDNEKLFF	TGTGCCAGCAGCCAGACAGGGGATAATGAAAAACTGTTTTTT